This TCR beta chain was obtained from a study of shared clonotypes between healthy human individuals. Study observations and caveats: Sequencing depth was a factor that was expected to affect clonotype sharing among donors.

Genomic DNA belonging to each subset was distributed in equal measure over several immunoSEQ plates. Replicate PCRs for unsorted PBMC used about 0.3 ug DNA (approximately 31,000 T cell genomes). Authors' processing steps: From ImmunoSEQ came sequences covering only the junction and carrying no quality scores, so filtering differed. The data were produced by immunoSEQ multiplex PCR, yet TCRdb's version contains in-frame clones alone and is incomplete. V, J and clone size were drawn from that table, and D and trimming were deduced from the DNA. The repertoire holds 470,000 or so clones, about 78% seen once, with about 12% in the top ten. This CDR3 has 15 amino acids. Trimming pared 7 bases from V and 8 bases from J, leaving 23 bases between. The germline CDR1 and CDR2 sequences are MDHEN and SYDVKM. This clone was seen just once. What it binds is not known. A read error likely explains this, since a far larger clone differs by one base. Other DNA sequences of this sample code for an identical CDR3.

The sequenced sample was PBMCs. V gene TRBV28 combines with J gene TRBJ1-2; D is unclear. The clonotype was recovered from a woman aged 40 to 50 in good health. Some clones in this sample may be carry-over from other donors' samples. CDR3 sequence: CASNSRPPRRYGYTF. CDR3 bases: TGTGCCAGCAATTCCCGACCCCCGCGCCGCTACGGCTACACCTTC.